This T cell receptor (beta chain) was identified in a study of blood T cell repertoires in COVID-19. The CDR3 runs 15 residues. Germline V gene data show CDR1 as KGHSH and CDR2 as LQKENI. V lost 10 bases, J lost 0 bases, and 15 bases lay in between. This clone was picked up a small number of times. In the authors' methods: Scientists estimated how many nucleated cells there were by amplifying reference gene primers. Sequenced by immunoSEQ multiplex PCR; TCRdb stores in-frame clones only, minus some. V, J and clone size are those of that table, while D and trimming were read from the DNA. The sample yields some 100,000 clones, roughly nine tenths seen once.

The sequenced material came from peripheral blood. This sequence joins TRBV18 and TRBJ2-2; D possibly corresponds to TRBD1 (5 bases). This clonotype was obtained from a man in his 70s who had recovered from COVID-19. In nucleotides, the CDR3 is TGTGCCACCCAGGGCGCCCCTACGAACACCGGGGAGCTGTTTTTT. Protein product: CATQGAPTNTGELFF.